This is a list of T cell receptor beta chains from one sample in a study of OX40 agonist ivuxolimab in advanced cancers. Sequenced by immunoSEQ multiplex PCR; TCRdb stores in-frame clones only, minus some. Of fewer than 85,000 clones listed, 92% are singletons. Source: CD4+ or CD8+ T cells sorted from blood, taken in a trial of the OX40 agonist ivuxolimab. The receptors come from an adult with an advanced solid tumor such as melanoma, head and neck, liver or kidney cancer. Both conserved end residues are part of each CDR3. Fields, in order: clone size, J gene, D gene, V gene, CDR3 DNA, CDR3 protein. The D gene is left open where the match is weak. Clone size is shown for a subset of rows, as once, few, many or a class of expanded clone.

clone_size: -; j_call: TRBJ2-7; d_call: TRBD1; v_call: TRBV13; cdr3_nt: TGTGCCAGCAGCCCCGGGACAGGGTACGAGCAGTACTTC; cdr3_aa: CASSPGTGYEQYF
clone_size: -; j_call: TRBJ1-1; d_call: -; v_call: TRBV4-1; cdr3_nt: TGCGCCAGCAAAGGAACGGGAGCTGAAGCTTTCTTT; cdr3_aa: CASKGTGAEAFF
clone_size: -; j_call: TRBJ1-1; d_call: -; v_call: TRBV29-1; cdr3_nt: TGCAGCGTTGAGCCGATCGGCACTGAAGCTTTCTTT; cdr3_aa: CSVEPIGTEAFF
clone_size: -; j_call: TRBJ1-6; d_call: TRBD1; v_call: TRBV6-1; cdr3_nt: TGTGCCAGCAGTGAAGCGACAGGGGGCATGTCACCCCTCCACTTT; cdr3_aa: CASSEATGGMSPLHF
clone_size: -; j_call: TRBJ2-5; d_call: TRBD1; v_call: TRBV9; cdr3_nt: TGTGCCAGCAGCGTAGAAGGTAACAGGGGAGCAGAGACCCAGTACTTC; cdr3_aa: CASSVEGNRGAETQYF
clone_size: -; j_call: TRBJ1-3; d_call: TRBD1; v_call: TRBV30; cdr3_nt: TGTGCCTGGAGTGAGGGACAGGGAGAAAACACCATATATTTT; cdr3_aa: CAWSEGQGENTIYF
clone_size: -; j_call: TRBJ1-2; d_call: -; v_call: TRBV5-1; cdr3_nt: TGCGCCAGCAGCGACCTCGGGGGTGGGTATGGCTACACCTTC; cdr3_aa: CASSDLGGGYGYTF
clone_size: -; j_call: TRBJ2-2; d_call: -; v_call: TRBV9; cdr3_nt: TGTGCCAGCAGCGTAGGAGGGGCGGGCGGGGAGCTGTTTTTT; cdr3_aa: CASSVGGAGGELFF
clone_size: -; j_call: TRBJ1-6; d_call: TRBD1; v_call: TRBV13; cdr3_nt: TGTGCCAGCAGCTCCAGGAACTCAGGGGGCGGTATCTTTAATTCACCCCTCCACTTT; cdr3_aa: CASSSRNSGGGIFNSPLHF
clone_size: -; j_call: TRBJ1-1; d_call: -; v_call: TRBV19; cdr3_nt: TGTGCCAGTGGGCGGGGAGGGAACACTGAAGCTTTCTTT; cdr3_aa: CASGRGGNTEAFF
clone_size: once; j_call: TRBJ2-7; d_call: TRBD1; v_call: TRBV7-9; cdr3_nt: TGTGCCAGCAGCGATGACAGGGGGAACTACGAGCAGTACTTC; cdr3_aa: CASSDDRGNYEQYF
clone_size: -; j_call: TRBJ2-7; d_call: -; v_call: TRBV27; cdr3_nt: TGTGCCAGCAGTTTTGGTGAGTCCCCCTACGAGCAGTACTTC; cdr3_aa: CASSFGESPYEQYF
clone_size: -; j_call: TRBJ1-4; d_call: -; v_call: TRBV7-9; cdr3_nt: TGTGCCAGCAGCCCTCTGGGGGGAGGTGAAAAACTGTTTTTT; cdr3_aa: CASSPLGGGEKLFF
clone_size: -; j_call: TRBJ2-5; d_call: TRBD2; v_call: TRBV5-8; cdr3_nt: TGTGCCAGCAGCTTTGGTGTAGCGGGCCAAGAGACCCAGTACTTC; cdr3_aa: CASSFGVAGQETQYF
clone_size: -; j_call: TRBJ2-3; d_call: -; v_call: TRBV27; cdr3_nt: TGTGCCAGCAGCCCTGGATCGTGGGGCTCCAGCACAGATACGCAGTATTTT; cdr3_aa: CASSPGSWGSSTDTQYF
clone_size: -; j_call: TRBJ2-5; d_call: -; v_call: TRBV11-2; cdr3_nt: TGTGCCAGCAGCTTAGATGTCACCGCTCCGGGGTACTTC; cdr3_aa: CASSLDVTAPGYF
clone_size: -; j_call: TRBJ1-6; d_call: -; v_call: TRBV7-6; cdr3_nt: TGTGCCAGCAGCTTAGCTGCCCCGGGCGCCTGGGATAATTCACCCCTCCACTTT; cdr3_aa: CASSLAAPGAWDNSPLHF
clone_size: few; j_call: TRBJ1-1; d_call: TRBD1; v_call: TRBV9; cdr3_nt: TGTGCCAGCAGCGCTTGGGACAGGGAGAACACTGAAGCTTTCTTT; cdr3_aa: CASSAWDRENTEAFF
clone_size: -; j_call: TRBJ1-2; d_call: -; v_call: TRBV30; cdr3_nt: TGTGCCTGGAGTCCGGGACAAGGCTATGGCTACACCTTC; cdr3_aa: CAWSPGQGYGYTF
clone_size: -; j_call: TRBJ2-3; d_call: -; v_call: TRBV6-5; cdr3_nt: TGTGCCAGCAGTTACTCTAAAGGCTTGGATACGCAGTATTTT; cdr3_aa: CASSYSKGLDTQYF
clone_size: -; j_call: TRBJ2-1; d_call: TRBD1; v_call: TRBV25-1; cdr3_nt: TGTGCCAGCAGTGATATAGACAGGGGGCAAAATGAGCAGTTCTTC; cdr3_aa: CASSDIDRGQNEQFF
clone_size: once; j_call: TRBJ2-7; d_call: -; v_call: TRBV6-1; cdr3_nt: TGTGCCAGCAGTGGGGACTTAGACTACGAGCAGTACTTC; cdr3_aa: CASSGDLDYEQYF
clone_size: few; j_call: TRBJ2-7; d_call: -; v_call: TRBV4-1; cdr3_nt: TGCGCCAGCAGCTTCACCGGGACAATGGACGAGCAGTACTTC; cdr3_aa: CASSFTGTMDEQYF
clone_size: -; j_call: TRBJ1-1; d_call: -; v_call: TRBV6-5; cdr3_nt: TGTGCCAGCAGTTACCTAAGGAGAGCTTTCTTT; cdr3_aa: CASSYLRRAFF
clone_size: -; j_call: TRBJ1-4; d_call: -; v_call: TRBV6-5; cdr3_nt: TGTGCCAGCAGTTACTCGAACAGCTATGAAAAACTGTTTTTT; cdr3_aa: CASSYSNSYEKLFF
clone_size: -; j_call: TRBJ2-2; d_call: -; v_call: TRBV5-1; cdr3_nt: TGCGCCAGCAGCTTGGCCGTAGCAGAAACCGGGGAGCTGTTTTTT; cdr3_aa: CASSLAVAETGELFF
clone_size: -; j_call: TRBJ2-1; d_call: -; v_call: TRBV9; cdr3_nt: TGTGCCAGCAGAGGACCCCGGAATGAGCAGTTCTTC; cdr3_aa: CASRGPRNEQFF
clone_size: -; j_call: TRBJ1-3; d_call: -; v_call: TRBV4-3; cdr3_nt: TGCGCCAGCAGCCAAGACAGGGCCTACTCTGGAAACACCATATATTTT; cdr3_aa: CASSQDRAYSGNTIYF
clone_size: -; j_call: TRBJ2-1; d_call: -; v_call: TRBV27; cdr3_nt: TGTGCCAGCACAAAGGGGGAGGGGTCCTACAATGAGCAGTTCTTC; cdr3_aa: CASTKGEGSYNEQFF
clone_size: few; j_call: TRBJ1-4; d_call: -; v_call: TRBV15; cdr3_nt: TGTGCCACCAGCATGGGGCTTGCAACTAATGAAAAACTGTTTTTT; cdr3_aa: CATSMGLATNEKLFF
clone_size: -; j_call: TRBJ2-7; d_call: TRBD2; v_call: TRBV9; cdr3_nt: TGTGCCAGCAGCGCAAATATGGGCGGGGGGATTAACTACGAGCAGTACTTC; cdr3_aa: CASSANMGGGINYEQYF
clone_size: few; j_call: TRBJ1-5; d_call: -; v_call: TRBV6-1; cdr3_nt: TGTGCCAGCAGTGAAACGGATTATAGCAATCAGCCCCAGCATTTT; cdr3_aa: CASSETDYSNQPQHF
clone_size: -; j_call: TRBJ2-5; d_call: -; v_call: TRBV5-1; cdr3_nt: TGCGCCAGCGGGTGGGGGGAAGAGGAGACCCAGTACTTC; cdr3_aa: CASGWGEEETQYF
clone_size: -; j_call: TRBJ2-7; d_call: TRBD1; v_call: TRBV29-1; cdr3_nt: TGCAGCGTTGAAGAAGCTAGGACAGGTCCCCCTTCCTACGAGCAGTACTTC; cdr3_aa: CSVEEARTGPPSYEQYF
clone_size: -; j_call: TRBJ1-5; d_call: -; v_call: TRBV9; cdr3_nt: TGTGCCAGCAGCGTCGGGACGGCCAATCAGCCCCAGCATTTT; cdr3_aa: CASSVGTANQPQHF
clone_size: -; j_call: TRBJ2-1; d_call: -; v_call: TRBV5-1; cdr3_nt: TGCGCCAGCAGCTTGCCACGCAACAATGAGCAGTTCTTC; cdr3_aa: CASSLPRNNEQFF
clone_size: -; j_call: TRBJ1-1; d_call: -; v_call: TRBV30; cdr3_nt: TGTGCCTGGGCTATCATTAACACTGAAGCTTTCTTT; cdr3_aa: CAWAIINTEAFF
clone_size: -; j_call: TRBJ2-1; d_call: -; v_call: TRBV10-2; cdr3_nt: TGCGCCAGCACCCCCGGCATCTACAATGAGCAGTTCTTC; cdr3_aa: CASTPGIYNEQFF
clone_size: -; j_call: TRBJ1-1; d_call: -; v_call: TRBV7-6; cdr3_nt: TGTGCCAGCAGCTTAGGTCGGGTAAACACTGAAGCTTTCTTT; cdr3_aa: CASSLGRVNTEAFF
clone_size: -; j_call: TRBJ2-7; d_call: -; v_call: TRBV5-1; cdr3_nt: TGCGCCAGCAGCTTTGGTCCAGGGGACTCCACCTACGAGCAGTACTTC; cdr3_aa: CASSFGPGDSTYEQYF